These 28 T cell receptor beta chains originate from one sample sequenced in a study of identical twins. TCRdb reanalysed the 5' RACE reads using MiXCR and keeps one entry per CDR3 protein. The sample contains 550,000 to 700,000 distinct CDR3 sequences, more than 9% of which appear only once. The sample also formed part of further work on yellow fever vaccine responses in identical twins.

Source material: PBMCs. The receptors were gathered from a woman between 18 and 29 years old in good health.

This clonotype was seen a handful of times. The chain employs TRBV29-1 and TRBJ1-2, with 11 positions matching TRBD1. The CDR3 extends over 12 amino acids. The V gene end was trimmed by 7 bases and the J gene end by 8 bases; junction bases not matched to a gene: 6. Per germline, CDR1 SQVTM and CDR2 ANQGSEA. In DNA, the CDR3 is TGCAGCGCCGTGGGACAGGGGGAAGGCTACACCTTC. It yields the protein CSAVGQGEGYTF.

The J gene is TRBJ2-2, the V gene TRBV10-2; 9 nucleotides match TRBD2. Germline V gives CDR1 WSHSY, CDR2 SAAADI. V lost 4 bases, J lost 4 bases, and 1 base stayed unmatched. This CDR3 has 14 amino acids. The CDR3 loop is CASSVAGVTGELFF. DNA of the CDR3: TGCGCCAGCAGTGTAGCGGGGGTCACCGGGGAGCTGTTTTTT.

The chain has TRBV5-6 and TRBJ2-5, with TRBD1 matching 7 bases. Germline V gives CDR1 SGHDT, CDR2 YYEEEE. CDR3 length: 15 residues. V lost 1 base and J lost 3; bases outside the gene matches: 6. The CDR3 here is CASSLPSTGEETQYF. CDR3 coding DNA: TGTGCCAGCAGCTTGCCTTCCACAGGGGAAGAGACCCAGTACTTC.

This clonotype was counted ten times or more. The CDR3 region has the DNA TGCAGCGTTCACAGGAGAGGGGATGAGCAGTTCTTC. As protein: CSVHRRGDEQFF. The V call is TRBV29-1, the J call TRBJ2-1; D tentatively fits TRBD1 or TRBD2 (5 bases each). The CDR3 length is 12 residues. Between the trimmed V and J ends, which lost 5 bases and 8 bases, there was a span of 13 bases. Germline CDR1 reads SQVTM; CDR2 reads ANQGSEA.

This clonotype was seen many times. The chain links TRBV4-3 to TRBJ2-3, with TRBD2 as a possible D gene (6 bases). This CDR3 is built from 15 residues. Germline CDR1 and CDR2: LGHNA and YSLEER. V shed 3 bases and J shed 2 bases, with 12 bases lying between them. For the CDR3, the DNA is TGCGCCAGCAGCCATTATAGCGGAACCACAGATACGCAGTATTTT. Its protein product is CASSHYSGTTDTQYF.

The chain employs TRBV11-1 and TRBJ2-1; TRBD2 matches at 14 bases. V gave up 4 bases and J gave up 2 bases; unmatched junction bases: 7. Germline assignment: CDR1 SGHAT and CDR2 FQDESV (reference sequence). There are 18 residues in the CDR3. CDR3 residues: CASSSLTSGRAAYNEQFF. CDR3 bases: TGTGCCAGCAGCTCCCTGACTAGCGGGAGGGCCGCCTACAATGAGCAGTTCTTC.

This clonotype appeared a few times. The rearrangement uses TRBV7-9 and TRBJ1-1; no clear D. V was pared by 4 bases and J by 11 bases, with 14 bases between. This CDR3 is 12 amino acids long. Looked up from germline, CDR1 is SEHNR and CDR2 is FQNEAQ (reference sequence). CDR3 in DNA: TGTGCCAGCAGCTGGACGGAGGAAGTGGCTTTCTTT. It translates to CASSWTEEVAFF.

The CDR3 reads CASSTDRGRNIQYF. The DNA for the CDR3 is TGTGCCAGCAGTACGGACAGGGGGAGAAACATTCAGTACTTC. This sequence joins TRBV12-3 or TRBV12-4 and TRBJ2-4, with 10 nucleotides matching TRBD1. This CDR3 is 14 amino acids long. The V and J ends lost 5 bases and 6 bases, in that order; junction bases with no gene match: 4.

This clonotype appeared many times. The chain couples TRBV20-1 to TRBJ2-1; 11 nucleotides match TRBD2. Germline trimming cut 5 bases from V and 5 bases from J; bases unmatched to any gene: 11. The germline CDR1 and CDR2 sequences are DFQATT and SNEGSKA (reference sequence). This CDR3 spans 16 amino acids. The CDR3 here is CSAPHSTSGINNEQFF. CDR3 bases: TGCAGTGCTCCCCACTCGACTAGCGGGATAAACAATGAGCAGTTCTTC.

This clonotype was detected a few times. The CDR3 nucleotides read TGTGCCAGCAGCCTCGGGTGGTCGAGTGACGAGCAGTACTTC. Its translation: CASSLGWSSDEQYF. This sequence joins TRBV25-1 and TRBJ2-7; D unclear. The germline V gene has CDR1 MGHDK and CDR2 SYGVNS. V was pared by 6 bases and J by 5 bases, with 17 bases between. The CDR3 is made up of 14 amino acids.

This clonotype was recorded once. The chain recombines TRBV18 with TRBJ2-7; D is perhaps TRBD1 (5 bases). This CDR3 has 14 amino acids. Trimming pared 3 bases from V and 2 bases from J, leaving 11 bases between. CDR1 KGHSH and CDR2 LQKENI come from the germline V gene. The CDR3 loop is CASSPQQVTYEQYF. For the CDR3, the DNA is TGTGCCAGCTCACCCCAACAGGTCACCTACGAGCAGTACTTC.

The chain recombines TRBV2 with TRBJ2-3, with D tentatively TRBD1 or TRBD2 (5 bases each). The V gene's germline CDR1 is SNHLY and CDR2 FYNNEI. CDR3 size: 15 residues. The ends were cut back, 6 bases at V and 3 bases at J, with 16 bases in the middle. Here the CDR3 reads CASSEPLGVTDTQYF. CDR3 bases: TGTGCCAGCAGCGAACCCTTGGGGGTGACAGATACGCAGTATTTT.

This clonotype has a count of ten or more. This rearrangement joins TRBV2 to TRBJ2-1, with D unresolved. This CDR3 region has 15 residues. Germline loops: CDR1 SNHLY, CDR2 FYNNEI. The V and J ends lost 3 bases and 0 bases respectively, with 9 bases between them. In DNA form, the CDR3 reads TGTGCCAGCAGTGATCTGGAGAGCTCCTACAATGAGCAGTTCTTC. It specifies CASSDLESSYNEQFF.

The chain carries TRBV7-9 and TRBJ2-5, with D possibly TRBD2 on 6 matching bases. The germline gives CDR1 SEHNR, CDR2 FQNEAQ (reference sequence). There are 14 residues in the CDR3. Trimming pared 4 bases from V and 3 bases from J, leaving 12 bases between. CDR3 residues: CASSSREIEETQYF. The CDR3 DNA reads as TGTGCCAGCAGCTCCCGGGAGATTGAAGAGACCCAGTACTTC. Using reference TRBV7-9 and TRBJ2-5 for the parts outside the CDR3, the full variable domain is DTGVSQNPRHKITKRGQNVTFRCDPISEHNRLYWYRQTLGQGPEFLTYFQNEAQLEKSRLLSDRFSAERPKGSFSTLEIQRTEQGDSAMYLCASSSREIEETQYFGPGTRLLVL.

This clonotype was counted between two and nine times. The chain combines TRBV6-5 with TRBJ2-3, with D maybe TRBD2 (6 bases). This CDR3 is built from 16 residues. The germline gives CDR1 MNHEY, CDR2 SVGAGI. V lost 0 bases to trimming and J lost 2 bases, with 12 bases between them. The CDR3 sequence is CASSYSSSGFTDTQYF. The DNA of the CDR3 is TGTGCCAGCAGTTACTCGAGTAGCGGATTCACAGATACGCAGTATTTT.

This clonotype was observed many times. V usage is TRBV20-1 and J usage is TRBJ2-1; D call uncertain. The CDR3 is 13 residues long. V lost 0 bases to trimming and J lost 6 bases, with 9 bases between them. Looked up from germline, CDR1 is DFQATT and CDR2 is SNEGSKA (reference sequence). CDR3 bases: TGCAGTGCTAGAGAGGTCGGAGTCAATGAGCAGTTCTTC. It codes for CSAREVGVNEQFF.

Here the CDR3 reads CSVVVLDLDTQYF. CDR3 DNA sequence: TGCAGCGTTGTTGTGTTGGACTTAGATACGCAGTATTTT. The chain links TRBV29-1 to TRBJ2-3; a weak D match, TRBD2 (5 bases). Germline V lookup: CDR1 SQVTM, CDR2 ANQGSEA. V lost 4 bases and J 5 bases, leaving 13 bases between the germline ends. The CDR3 contains 13 residues.

The chain joins TRBV24-1 to TRBJ2-2, with D hard to call. Germline CDR1 reads KGHDR; CDR2 reads SFDVKD. V was trimmed by 6 bases and J by 0 bases, leaving 7 bases between them. The CDR3 is 14 residues long. The CDR3 reads CATSSEANTGELFF. In nucleotides, the CDR3 is TGTGCCACCAGTTCTGAAGCGAACACCGGGGAGCTGTTTTTT.

This clonotype occurred a few times. The chain combines TRBV3-1 with TRBJ2-5; D is perhaps TRBD1 or TRBD2 (5 bases each). The V end was cut by 0 bases, the J end by 5 bases, with 16 bases between. This CDR3 region has 16 residues. Germline CDR1 and CDR2: LGHDT and YNNKEL (reference sequence). CDR3 bases: TGTGCCAGCAGCCAAGATACCCAGGGAGTGGGGGAGACCCAGTACTTC. Protein: CASSQDTQGVGETQYF.

Points on this clonotype: A junction end diverges from the germline sequence, so it may reflect a read error. The V gene is TRBV20-1, the J gene TRBJ2-5; the match to TRBD1 covers 9 bases. This CDR3 contains 16 residues. Per germline, CDR1 DFQATT and CDR2 SNEGSKA (reference sequence). DNA of the CDR3: TGCTGTGCTAGAGAGGGGTCGGGACAGGGCCAAGAGACCCAGTACTTC. It translates to CCAREGSGQGQETQYF.

The sample holds a few counts of this clonotype. The chain links TRBV12-3 or TRBV12-4 to TRBJ2-1; 14 bases are shared with TRBD2. The CDR3 extends over 16 amino acids. Trimming cost V 2 bases and J 7 bases; bases outside gene matches: 4. Here the CDR3 reads CASSLKRTSGRNEQFF. The CDR3 DNA is TGTGCCAGCAGTTTAAAGAGGACTAGCGGGAGGAATGAGCAGTTCTTC.

This clonotype was found a few times. V and J are TRBV5-1 and TRBJ2-2; D remains ambiguous. CDR1 is SGHRS and CDR2 is YFSETQ in the germline V gene. Trimming shortened V by 0 bases and J by 6 bases, and 9 bases separated the two germline ends. The CDR3 has 14 residues. The DNA for the CDR3 is TGCGCCAGCAGCTTGGAACCCGCCCCCGGGGAGCTGTTTTTT. Its protein is CASSLEPAPGELFF.

The rearrangement joins TRBV7-9 to TRBJ2-7; D unresolved. Trimming pared 1 base from V and 2 bases from J, leaving 12 bases between. The CDR3 runs 15 residues. CDR1 and CDR2 from the germline V gene are SEHNR and FQNEAQ (reference sequence). The CDR3 nucleotides read TGTGCCAGCAGCTTAGAGATGGAGAAAGCCTACGAGCAGTACTTC. This encodes CASSLEMEKAYEQYF.

This clonotype was picked up a small number of times. The chain links TRBV5-1 to TRBJ2-1; 12 bases line up with TRBD2. The CDR3 loop spans 16 amino acids. The ends lost 3 bases at V and 4 bases at J; junction bases unmatched: 5. The germline CDR1 and CDR2 sequences are SGHRS and YFSETQ. The DNA for the CDR3 is TGCGCCAGCAGCTGGACTCTAGCGGGGGGGTACAATGAGCAGTTCTTC. Translating gives CASSWTLAGGYNEQFF.

The chain uses TRBV3-1 and TRBJ1-6; tentative D call: TRBD1 (5 bases). The V end lost 4 bases, the J end lost 5 bases, and 9 bases lay between the germline ends. This CDR3 is built from 14 residues. Germline CDR1 is LGHDT and CDR2 is YNNKEL (reference sequence). The CDR3 reads CASSLRDDNSPLHF. The CDR3 DNA is TGTGCCAGCAGCCTCCGGGACGATAATTCACCCCTCCACTTT.

J is TRBJ1-2 and V is TRBV7-2; D may be TRBD1 (6 bases). The CDR3 covers 14 residues. Germline V gene sequence: CDR1 SGHTA, CDR2 FQGNSA. V lost 1 base and J 2 bases, leaving 8 bases between the germline ends. The CDR3 sequence: CASSLDGQNYGYTF. CDR3 DNA: TGTGCCAGCAGCTTAGATGGACAGAACTATGGCTACACCTTC.

This clonotype was recorded at least ten times. V is TRBV20-1 and J is TRBJ2-1, with 7 bases fitting TRBD1. Trimming took 0 bases from V and 7 from J; bases not matched to a gene: 9. Germline lookup yields CDR1 DFQATT and CDR2 SNEGSKA (reference sequence). The CDR3 sequence is 15 residues long. The CDR3 DNA is TGCAGTGCTAGAGAGCCGGGACAGATTTCTAATGAGCAGTTCTTC. It is translated as CSAREPGQISNEQFF.

Ten or more counts support this clonotype. The chain combines TRBV29-1 with TRBJ2-7; D possibly corresponds to TRBD2 (7 bases). CDR1 is SQVTM and CDR2 is ANQGSEA in the germline V gene. The CDR3 loop spans 13 amino acids. V lost 6 bases and J 3 bases, leaving 15 bases between the germline ends. The CDR3 sequence: CSVLGGDLYEQYF. In DNA, the CDR3 is TGCAGCGTCCTAGGGGGGGACCTCTACGAGCAGTACTTC.